Presented here are 23 T cell receptor beta chains from one specimen sequenced in a study of cytomegalovirus exposure and HLA in healthy donors. The PCR employed 60 Vbeta primers together with 13 Jbeta primers. TCRdb's table, derived via immunoSEQ multiplex PCR, lists solely in-frame clones and lacks some. This table has some 200,000 clones, 87% appearing once. Sequenced sample: PBMCs. The receptors stem from a girl in the first two years of life in good health and CMV-seronegative.

The chain has TRBV30 and TRBJ2-7; possibly TRBD2 for D (5 bases). Germline CDR1 reads GTSNPN; CDR2 reads SVGIG (reference sequence). The ends were cut back, 8 bases at V and 1 base at J, with 9 bases in the middle. The CDR3 has 11 amino acids. The CDR3 DNA sequence: TGTGCCGGAGGCGGATCCTACGAGCAGTACTTC. Translated: CAGGGSYEQYF.

The chain links TRBV29-1 to TRBJ2-3; TRBD1 is a possible D gene (6 bases). The germline V gene encodes CDR1 SQVTM and CDR2 ANQGSEA. The CDR3 extends over 15 amino acids. The ends were cut back, 3 bases at V and 6 bases at J, with 19 bases in the middle. The CDR3 sequence is CSVDGAGAIGDTQYF. The CDR3 DNA reads TGCAGCGTTGATGGGGCAGGGGCAATAGGGGATACGCAGTATTTT.

The genes are TRBV10-3 and TRBJ2-5; D perhaps matches TRBD2 (5 bases). CDR3 length: 14 residues. The V end was cut by 3 bases, the J end by 2 bases, with 10 bases between. Per the germline V gene, CDR1 is ENHRY and CDR2 is SYGVKD. CDR3 residues: CAISDAGIQETQYF. The CDR3 region has the DNA TGTGCCATCAGTGATGCGGGTATACAAGAGACCCAGTACTTC.

J is TRBJ1-6 and V is TRBV4-3; 12 nucleotides match TRBD1. The CDR3 runs 18 residues. From germline, CDR1 is LGHNA and CDR2 YSLEER. V was clipped by 1 base and J by 7 bases; unmatched bases: 8. DNA of the CDR3: TGCGCCAGCAGCCAAGTACCCGGGACAGGGGGCTCAAATTCACCCCTCCACTTT. It is translated as CASSQVPGTGGSNSPLHF.

The chain joins TRBV5-1 to TRBJ2-7; 7 positions match TRBD1. The length of the CDR3 is 13 residues. V was pared by 3 bases and J by 7 bases, with 7 bases of the junction left unmatched. CDR1 SGHRS and CDR2 YFSETQ come from the germline V gene. Written as DNA, the CDR3 is TGCGCCAGCAGCTCGACAGGGACGAGGGAGCAGTACTTC. It encodes CASSSTGTREQYF.

The V and J genes are TRBV4-1 and TRBJ2-7, with TRBD1 matching over 10 bases. The CDR3 consists of 15 residues. The V segment lost 0 bases and the J segment 7 bases; nucleotides outside the gene matches: 6. Germline V lookup: CDR1 MGHRA, CDR2 YSYEKL. The DNA for the CDR3 is TGCGCCAGCAGCCAAGAGTGGGACAGGGGAGGGGAGCAGTACTTC. Translation: CASSQEWDRGGEQYF.

This clone was seen just once. The V call is TRBV15, the J call TRBJ2-1; TRBD1 aligns across 10 bases. The CDR3 has 16 amino acids. The germline V gene has CDR1 LNHNV and CDR2 YYDKDF (reference sequence). The junction had 7 bases not matched to a gene; V was cut back by 3 bases and J by 5 bases. The CDR3 is CATSSLPGQGNNEQFF. The CDR3 coding sequence is TGTGCCACCAGCAGCCTACCGGGACAGGGGAACAATGAGCAGTTCTTC.

The rearrangement uses TRBV7-9 and TRBJ1-1; D is perhaps TRBD1 (6 bases). CDR3 size: 16 residues. V dropped 1 base and J dropped 2 bases, with 14 bases sitting between them. CDR1 is SEHNR, CDR2 FQNEAQ, per germline (reference sequence). The DNA of the CDR3 is TGTGCCAGCAGCTTAGTCGGGACAAGGGGAAACACTGAAGCTTTCTTT. This codes for CASSLVGTRGNTEAFF.

The J gene is TRBJ2-1, the V gene TRBV5-1, with TRBD2 matching 9 bases. Germline V gene data show CDR1 as SGHRS and CDR2 as YFSETQ. With V trimmed by 2 bases and J by 5 bases, 5 bases remained unmatched. This CDR3 has 15 residues. The CDR3 reads CASSLLAGVNNEQFF. The CDR3 DNA sequence: TGCGCCAGCAGCTTATTAGCGGGGGTGAACAATGAGCAGTTCTTC.

This clone occurred once. The sample carries other DNA sequences with the same CDR3. The chain uses TRBV5-1 and TRBJ2-7; 12 bases map to TRBD2. The length of the CDR3 is 16 residues. V gave up 4 bases and J gave up 1 base; unmatched junction bases: 6. Germline CDR1 is SGHRS and CDR2 is YFSETQ. For the CDR3, the DNA is TGCGCCAGCAGCCTAACTAGCGGGGGGCCTTCCTACGAGCAGTACTTC. Its translation: CASSLTSGGPSYEQYF.

This clone was seen just once. A read error may account for a junction end that differs from germline. The V and J genes are TRBV7-9 and TRBJ2-1; D gene uncertain. CDR1 SEHNR and CDR2 FQNEAQ come from the germline V gene (reference sequence). The CDR3 is 12 residues long. The CDR3 region is CSSSLVLYEQFF. The CDR3 DNA reads as TGTTCCAGCAGCTTAGTCCTCTATGAGCAGTTCTTC.

The V and J genes are TRBV5-6 and TRBJ2-1; perhaps TRBD1 as D (5 bases). Germline assignment: CDR1 SGHDT and CDR2 YYEEEE. The CDR3 runs to 15 residues. Between the trimmed V and J ends, which lost 1 base and 3 bases, there was a span of 11 bases. In nucleotides, the CDR3 is TGTGCCAGCAGCTTGTGGCAGGGTGGCTACAATGAGCAGTTCTTC. The encoded protein is CASSLWQGGYNEQFF. The full variable domain, in which reference TRBV5-6 and TRBJ2-1 provide the parts outside the CDR3, is DAGVTQSPTHLIKTRGQQVTLRCSPKSGHDTVSWYQQALGQGPQFIFQYYEEEERQRGNFPDRFSGHQFPNYSSELNVNALLLGDSALYLCASSLWQGGYNEQFFGPGTRLTVL.

This sequence joins TRBV4-3 and TRBJ1-1; D call uncertain. This CDR3 is built from 14 residues. Germline V gene data show CDR1 as LGHNA and CDR2 as YSLEER. V lost 1 base and J lost 0, with 6 bases in between. The CDR3 loop reads CASSQVRLNTEAFF. The DNA of the CDR3 is TGCGCCAGCAGCCAAGTACGGTTGAACACTGAAGCTTTCTTT.

This clone showed up just a few times. The junction does not match germline at one end; this may be a read error. The chain couples TRBV7-9 to TRBJ2-1, with D possibly being TRBD2 (6 bases). The CDR3 has 12 amino acids. Looked up from germline, CDR1 is SEHNR and CDR2 is FQNEAQ (reference sequence). Here the CDR3 DNA reads TGTTCCAGCAGCTTAACGGAGGGTGAGCAGTTCTTC. Translating gives CSSSLTEGEQFF. The full variable domain, in which reference TRBV7-9 and TRBJ2-1 provide the parts outside the CDR3, is DTGVSQNPRHKITKRGQNVTFRCDPISEHNRLYWYRQTLGQGPEFLTYFQNEAQLEKSRLLSDRFSAERPKGSFSTLEIQRTEQGDSAMYLCSSSLTEGEQFFGPGTRLTVL.

Points on this clone: Other DNA sequences in the sample encode the same CDR3. This chain uses TRBV5-1 with TRBJ2-1, with 8 bases fitting TRBD2. With V trimmed by 4 bases and J by 4 bases, 7 bases remained unmatched. Germline V CDR1 and CDR2: SGHRS, YFSETQ. This CDR3 is built from 15 residues. DNA of the CDR3: TGCGCCAGCAGCCCCGGACTAGCCGCTTACAATGAGCAGTTCTTC. It specifies CASSPGLAAYNEQFF.

This chain connects TRBV5-6 to TRBJ2-5; D possibly corresponds to TRBD2 (5 bases). V was trimmed by 0 bases and J by 4 bases, leaving 16 bases between them. The CDR3 runs 16 residues. Germline loops: CDR1 SGHDT, CDR2 YYEEEE. CDR3 DNA sequence: TGTGCCAGCAGCTTGGCCAATGGGGTAGGGAGAGAGACCCAGTACTTC. Translating it yields CASSLANGVGRETQYF.

The chain has TRBV18 and TRBJ1-2; no clear D gene. Germline CDR1 and CDR2: KGHSH and LQKENI. This CDR3 is built from 17 residues. V was trimmed by 1 base and J by 4 bases, leaving 19 bases between them. The CDR3 coding sequence is TGTGCCAGCTCACCACGCGGATCCCCGAGTAGCGGCTATGGCTACACCTTC. The encoded protein is CASSPRGSPSSGYGYTF.

The chain has TRBV19 and TRBJ1-2, with D possibly matching TRBD1 (5 bases). There are 11 residues in the CDR3. V dropped 10 bases and J dropped 6 bases, with 12 bases sitting between them. The germline CDR1 and CDR2 sequences are LNHDA and SQIVND (reference sequence). CDR3 sequence (DNA): TGTGCCACCAAGTGGGGGGATGGCTACACCTTC. Translating gives CATKWGDGYTF.

The V gene is TRBV7-8, the J gene TRBJ2-7; tentatively, D is TRBD1 (5 bases). Trimming removed 4 bases at V and 5 bases at J, with 15 bases between. There are 14 residues in the CDR3. Germline CDR1 reads SGHVS; CDR2 reads FQNEAQ. The CDR3 coding sequence is TGTGCCAGCAGCTCAGGGTCCGAAGGCCACGAGCAGTACTTC. Protein sequence: CASSSGSEGHEQYF. The full variable domain, rest sourced from reference TRBV7-8 and TRBJ2-7, is GAGVSQSPRYKVAKRGQDVALRCDPISGHVSLFWYQQALGQGPEFLTYFQNEAQLDKSGLPSDRFFAERPEGSVSTLKIQRTQQEDSAVYLCASSSGSEGHEQYFGPGTRLTVT.

The rearrangement uses TRBV11-2 and TRBJ1-4; tentative D call: TRBD1 (6 bases). The CDR3 is 15 residues long. Germline CDR1 reads SGHAT; CDR2 reads FQNNGV. Trimming left V 5 bases short and J 7 bases short, with 17 bases between. CDR3 coding DNA: TGTGCCAGCAGCCCGCTGCCGCAGGGGAGTGAAAAACTGTTTTTT. As protein: CASSPLPQGSEKLFF.

This sequence joins TRBV5-1 and TRBJ1-1; D gene ambiguous. Trimming shortened V by 0 bases and J by 3 bases, and 9 bases separated the two germline ends. The V gene's germline CDR1 is SGHRS and CDR2 YFSETQ. CDR3 size: 14 residues. Here the CDR3 DNA reads TGCGCCAGCAGCTTGGCCGCGGGAGACACTGAAGCTTTCTTT. Protein sequence: CASSLAAGDTEAFF. Full variable domain (rest looked up from reference TRBV5-1 and TRBJ1-1): KAGVTQTPRYLIKTRGQQVTLSCSPISGHRSVSWYQQTPGQGLQFLFEYFSETQRNKGNFPGRFSGRQFSNSRSEMNVSTLELGDSALYLCASSLAAGDTEAFFGQGTRLTVV.

The V and J genes are TRBV4-1 and TRBJ2-3; the D gene is possibly TRBD2 (5 bases). This CDR3 has 15 amino acids. V gave up 1 base and J gave up 3 bases, with 11 bases separating them. CDR1 is MGHRA, CDR2 YSYEKL, per germline. The CDR3 bases are TGCGCCAGCAGCCAAGGGACTCCGCCAACAGATACGCAGTATTTT. Translating gives CASSQGTPPTDTQYF.

The CDR3 here is CASRCGTQGTAPSNQETQYF. The CDR3 DNA sequence: TGCGCCAGCAGGTGTGGAACCCAGGGGACAGCGCCTTCCAACCAAGAGACCCAGTACTTC. This chain joins TRBV23-1 and TRBJ2-5; 7 bases agree with TRBD1. TRBV23-1 is known as an ORF, though its function is uncertain. Germline trimming cut 6 bases from V and 0 bases from J; bases unmatched to any gene: 22. The CDR3 runs to 20 residues.